This TCR beta chain derives from a study of T cells in Graves' hyperthyroidism and ophthalmopathy. This CDR3 contains 12 residues. Looked up from germline, CDR1 is GTSNPN and CDR2 is SVGIG (reference sequence). With V trimmed by 7 bases and J by 3 bases, 3 bases remained unmatched. Amplification of TCR beta CDR3 regions was performed using RNA transcripts as template. First-round RT-PCR targeting the TCR CDR3 was performed with the HTBI primer set. Using its own MiXCR run on the multiplex PCR reads, TCRdb lists one record per CDR3 protein. Of roughly 200,000 distinct CDR3 sequences in the sample, around 19% are singletons; the top ten hold about 41%.

The chain uses TRBV30 and TRBJ2-5; TRBD1 agrees at 9 bases. The sample taken for sequencing was blood. This sequence originates from a middle-aged man with Graves' hyperthyroidism. The CDR3 loop reads CASRDREETQYF. Here the CDR3 DNA reads TGTGCCTCCCGGGACAGGGAAGAGACCCAGTACTTC.